These T cell receptor beta chains were read from a single sample in a study of blood T cell repertoires in COVID-19. TCRdb keeps only in-frame clones here, not all; method: immunoSEQ multiplex PCR. The table shows over 80,000 clones, with about 90% occurring only once. Sequencing was carried out using peripheral blood. The receptor set was obtained from a human donor in a cohort sampled during active COVID-19. The CDR3 runs from the conserved cysteine through the conserved F or W. A D gene is named only where the DNA matches it firmly.

>-|TRBJ2-3|TRBV2
CASSEADSDTQYF
>TRBD2|TRBJ2-1|TRBV7-9
CASSLVGTSGTYEQFF
>TRBD1|TRBJ2-3|TRBV23-1
CASSQFPIRGQGTDTQYF
>-|TRBJ2-5|TRBV18
CASLPGEGVRTQYF
>-|TRBJ1-4|TRBV15
CATSPLGGTNEKLFF
>-|TRBJ2-1|TRBV5-1
CASSLGWRSSYNEQFF
>-|TRBJ2-7|TRBV25-1
CASSKTGSSAYEQYF
>TRBD1|TRBJ1-4|TRBV19
CASSPRDRSTNEKLFF
>TRBD1|TRBJ1-2|TRBV7-9
CASSLRQGANYGYTF
>TRBD1|TRBJ1-2|TRBV6-5
CASTRILTGGGYTF
>TRBD2|TRBJ2-7|TRBV4-3
CASSQDSSGRGPYEQYF
>TRBD2|TRBJ2-5|TRBV3-1/TRBV3-2
CASSRRLAGVETQYF
>TRBD2|TRBJ2-1|TRBV11-2
CASSYSPQLAGVSDNEQFF
>-|TRBJ2-2|TRBV19
CASSIGLVRGELFF
>TRBD1|TRBJ2-3|TRBV7-2
CASSRTGLREDTQYF
>TRBD1|TRBJ1-2|TRBV13
CASSQQGFYGYTF
>-|TRBJ1-2|TRBV2
CASSGPGDLSYGYTF
>TRBD1|TRBJ2-7|TRBV28
CARPRDSCEQYF
>-|TRBJ2-7|TRBV29-1
CSVVGGGLYEQYF
>-|TRBJ2-7|TRBV5-4
CASSLVGVYEQYF
>-|TRBJ1-5|TRBV4-1
CASSQPTKTHGQPQHF
>TRBD2|TRBJ2-7|TRBV6-5
CASAPLAGGPYVQYF
>TRBD1|TRBJ1-3|TRBV27
CASRTGTGNTIYF
>-|TRBJ2-2|TRBV19
CASLPLGRAKNTGELFF
>TRBD1|TRBJ2-1|TRBV5-8
CATLLPGGSYEQFF
>-|TRBJ2-7|TRBV5-6
CASSSSPAYEQYF
>TRBD2|TRBJ2-2|TRBV6-6
CASSFKREDTGELFF
>-|TRBJ2-3|TRBV4-2
CASSPQVGHWRDTQYF
>TRBD2|TRBJ2-2|TRBV14
CASSPRTSGSWELFF
>TRBD2|TRBJ2-1|TRBV25-1
CASSEYGGRPNEQFF
>TRBD1|TRBJ1-1|TRBV19
CASSIIRADRVGGEAFF
>-|TRBJ1-2|TRBV5-1
CASSLRQDYGYTF
>TRBD1|TRBJ2-3|TRBV6-5
CASSYTGGVADTQYF
>TRBD2|TRBJ2-7|TRBV4-3
CASSQEPPGLAGFSEQYF
>TRBD1|TRBJ1-2|TRBV5-6
CASSSGQGFYTF
>-|TRBJ2-7|TRBV4-3
CASSQDQFGSYEQYF
>TRBD1|TRBJ2-1|TRBV4-2
CASSQEDRAGEQFF
>-|TRBJ1-1|TRBV5-1
CASSLDLGDTEAFF
>-|TRBJ1-3|TRBV4-3
CASSQGHSGNTIYF
>-|TRBJ1-2|TRBV19
CASSIRGGGYTF
>TRBD2|TRBJ2-5|TRBV6-5
CAGGTSGLQETQYF
>-|TRBJ1-3|TRBV4-2
CASSQVGTGNTIYF
>-|TRBJ1-3|TRBV12-5
CASGLNGVAGNTIYF
>-|TRBJ1-2|TRBV12-3/TRBV12-4
CASTQTEIYGYTF
>TRBD1|TRBJ1-2|TRBV4-2
CASSQDRTGGYGYTF
>TRBD1|TRBJ1-1|TRBV6-5
CASRDRGVLTEAFF
>-|TRBJ2-1|TRBV6-5
CASSRVNEQFF
>-|TRBJ1-2|TRBV4-3
CASSQETGNYGYTF
>-|TRBJ2-7|TRBV5-6
CASSLGQSSYEQYF
>-|TRBJ1-4|TRBV4-1
CASCPGIGTNEKLFF
>-|TRBJ1-1|TRBV6-4
CASSDQGSTEAFF
>-|TRBJ2-7|TRBV7-9
CATHRDLRSEQYF
>-|TRBJ2-3|TRBV4-3
CASSRRRSSTDTQYF
>-|TRBJ2-3|TRBV19
CASSIGGGPRDTQYF
>TRBD1|TRBJ2-5|TRBV2
CASSAGTGRGETQYF
>TRBD1|TRBJ2-7|TRBV4-3
CASSQLSTGGGSYEQYF
>-|TRBJ2-7|TRBV3-1/TRBV3-2
CASSQGRAGEQYF
>TRBD1|TRBJ2-7|TRBV9
CASSAAPGTGYEQYF
>-|TRBJ1-2|TRBV2
CASSERQDLYGYTF